This T cell receptor beta chain was sequenced for a study of response to subunit inactivated influenza vaccine. TCRdb passed the RT-PCR reads through MiXCR, listing each CDR3 protein once. The sample lists under 200,000 distinct CDR3 sequences, less than 15% occurring once. V was cut by 5 bases and J by 4 bases, with 17 bases left in between. CDR3 length: 16 amino acids. Germline CDR1 and CDR2: SEHNR and FQNEAQ (reference sequence). The same data also went into a second study, on T cells expressing NK-cell markers. This second study notes: UMIs accompanied the 5'RACE template switching by which TCR beta cDNA was made. Researchers got TCR beta repertoires out of sorted CD3+CD56+NKG2C+, CD3+CD56+NKG2C- and CD3+CD56-NKG2C+ T cells. Serological testing identified most of the eight sequenced donors as HCMV-seropositive and one as seronegative. The sorts in several experiments were restricted to alpha-beta TCR T cells by an anti-gamma-delta TCR antibody.

The starting material was CD8+ T cells sorted from PBMCs, obtained roughly 12 days after vaccination. The TCR sequence derives from a man aged 50 to 59 who received an inactivated influenza vaccine. The chain carries TRBV7-9 and TRBJ1-4; a possible D gene is TRBD1 (5 bases). CDR3 sequence: CASSGDPEWGNEKLFF. The CDR3 DNA reads as TGTGCCAGCAGCGGGGACCCGGAGTGGGGTAATGAAAAACTGTTTTTT. Full variable domain (rest looked up from reference TRBV7-9 and TRBJ1-4): DTGVSQNPRHKITKRGQNVTFRCDPISEHNRLYWYRQTLGQGPEFLTYFQNEAQLEKSRLLSDRFSAERPKGSFSTLEIQRTEQGDSAMYLCASSGDPEWGNEKLFFGSGTQLSVL.